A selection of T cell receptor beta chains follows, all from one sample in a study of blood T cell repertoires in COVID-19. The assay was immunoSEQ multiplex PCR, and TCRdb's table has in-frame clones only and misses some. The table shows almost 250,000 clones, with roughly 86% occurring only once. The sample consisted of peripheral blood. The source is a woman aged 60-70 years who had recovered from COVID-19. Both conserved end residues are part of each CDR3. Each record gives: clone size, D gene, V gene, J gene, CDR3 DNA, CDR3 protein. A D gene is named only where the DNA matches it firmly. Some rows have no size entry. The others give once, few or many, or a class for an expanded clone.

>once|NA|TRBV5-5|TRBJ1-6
TGTGCCAGCAGCCCGGGACATATCAATTCACCCCTCCACTTT
CASSPGHINSPLHF
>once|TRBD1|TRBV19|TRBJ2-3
TGTGCCAGTACGGGACAGGGACTGTACACAGATACGCAGTATTTT
CASTGQGLYTDTQYF
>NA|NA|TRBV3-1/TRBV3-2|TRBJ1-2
TGTGCCAGCAGCCCAACAGGGAGTGGCTATGGCTACACCTTC
CASSPTGSGYGYTF
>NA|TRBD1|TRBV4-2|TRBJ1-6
TGTGCCAGCAGCCTACTCCGGGACAGGGGGCGGGGGTCCTATAATTCACCCCTCCACTTT
CASSLLRDRGRGSYNSPLHF
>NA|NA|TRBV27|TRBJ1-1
TGTGCCAGCAGTTTTGGGACAGAAGCTTTCTTT
CASSFGTEAFF
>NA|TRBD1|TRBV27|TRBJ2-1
TGTGCCAGCAGTCTCCCCCCGGGGACAGGGGGCAATGAGCAGTTCTTC
CASSLPPGTGGNEQFF
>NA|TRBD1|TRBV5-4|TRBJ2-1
TGTGCCAGCAGCTTGAAACAGGGGGGCAATGAGCAGTTCTTC
CASSLKQGGNEQFF
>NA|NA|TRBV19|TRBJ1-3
TGTGCCAGCCCCGCCGGGAACTCTGGAAACACCATATATTTT
CASPAGNSGNTIYF
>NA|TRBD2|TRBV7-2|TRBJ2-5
TGTGCCAGCAGCCCCCGGGGCGGGGGGGTGACTTCGATAGAGACCCAGTACTTC
CASSPRGGGVTSIETQYF
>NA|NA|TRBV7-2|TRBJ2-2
TGTGCCAGCAGCGCACAGCCAACGGGGGAGCTGTTTTTT
CASSAQPTGELFF
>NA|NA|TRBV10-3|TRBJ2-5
TGTGCCATCAGTGATCTAGCGTCGTTCAGAGGGGAGACCCAGTACTTC
CAISDLASFRGETQYF
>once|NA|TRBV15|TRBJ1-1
TGTGCCACCAGCAGGGGGCCTGGTATGAACACTGAAGCTTTCTTT
CATSRGPGMNTEAFF
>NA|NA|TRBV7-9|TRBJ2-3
TGTGCCAGCAGTAGTACGATGGATACGCAGTATTTT
CASSSTMDTQYF
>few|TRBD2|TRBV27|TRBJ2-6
TGTGCCAGCACCCGGGGGGGCGAACGGAGCGCTGGGGCCAACGTCCTGACTTTC
CASTRGGERSAGANVLTF
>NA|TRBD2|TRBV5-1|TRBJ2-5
TGCGCCAGCAGCTTGGACCTAGCGGGGACGCAGACCCAGTACTTC
CASSLDLAGTQTQYF
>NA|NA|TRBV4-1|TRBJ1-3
TGCGCCAGCAGCTACCACGGACAAGGAACTGGAAACACCATATATTTT
CASSYHGQGTGNTIYF
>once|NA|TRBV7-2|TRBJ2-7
TGTGCCAGCAGCTCACGGTGGGGGGTCCGCGAGCAGTACTTC
CASSSRWGVREQYF
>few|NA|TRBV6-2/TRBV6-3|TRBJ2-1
TGTGCCAGCAGTTACGAACGAGGGGGCGGAGGGGATGAGCAGTTCTTC
CASSYERGGGGDEQFF